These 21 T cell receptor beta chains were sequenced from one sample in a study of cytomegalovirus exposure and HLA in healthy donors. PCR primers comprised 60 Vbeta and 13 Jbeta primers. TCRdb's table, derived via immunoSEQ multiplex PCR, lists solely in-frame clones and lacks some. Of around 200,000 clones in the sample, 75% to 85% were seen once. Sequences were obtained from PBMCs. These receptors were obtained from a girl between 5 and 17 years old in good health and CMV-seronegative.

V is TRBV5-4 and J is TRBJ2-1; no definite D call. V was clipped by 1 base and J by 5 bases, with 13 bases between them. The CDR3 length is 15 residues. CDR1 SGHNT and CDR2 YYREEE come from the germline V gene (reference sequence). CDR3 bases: TGTGCCAGCAGCTTGCCCCCCCAGTATCACAATGAGCAGTTCTTC. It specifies CASSLPPQYHNEQFF.

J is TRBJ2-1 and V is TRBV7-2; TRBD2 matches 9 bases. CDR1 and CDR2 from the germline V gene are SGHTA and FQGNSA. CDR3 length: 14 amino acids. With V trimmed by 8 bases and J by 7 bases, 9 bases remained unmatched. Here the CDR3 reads CASGHRTSVNEQFF. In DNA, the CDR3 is TGTGCCAGCGGCCATAGGACTAGCGTGAATGAGCAGTTCTTC.

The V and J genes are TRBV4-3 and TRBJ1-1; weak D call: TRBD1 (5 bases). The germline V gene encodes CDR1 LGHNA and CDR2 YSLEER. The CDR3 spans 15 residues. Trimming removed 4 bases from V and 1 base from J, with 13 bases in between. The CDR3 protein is CASSPGGTGNTEAFF. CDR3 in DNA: TGCGCCAGCAGCCCGGGCGGGACGGGGAACACTGAAGCTTTCTTT.

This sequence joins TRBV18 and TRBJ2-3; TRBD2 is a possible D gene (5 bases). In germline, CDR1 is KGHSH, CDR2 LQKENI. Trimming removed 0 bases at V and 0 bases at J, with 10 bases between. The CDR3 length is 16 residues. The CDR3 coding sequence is TGTGCCAGCTCACCACCTAGCGCCCGGAGCACAGATACGCAGTATTTT. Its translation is CASSPPSARSTDTQYF. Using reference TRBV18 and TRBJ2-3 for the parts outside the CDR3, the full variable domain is NAGVMQNPRHLVRRRGQEARLRCSPMKGHSHVYWYRQLPEEGLKFMVYLQKENIIDESGMPKERFSAEFPKEGPSILRIQQVVRGDSAAYFCASSPPSARSTDTQYFGPGTRLTVL.

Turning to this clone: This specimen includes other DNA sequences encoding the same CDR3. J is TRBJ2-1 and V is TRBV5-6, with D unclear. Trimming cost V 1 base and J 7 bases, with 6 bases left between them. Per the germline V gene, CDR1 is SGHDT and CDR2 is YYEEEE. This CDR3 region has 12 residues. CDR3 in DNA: TGTGCCAGCAGCTTGTCCTTAAATGAGCAGTTCTTC. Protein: CASSLSLNEQFF.

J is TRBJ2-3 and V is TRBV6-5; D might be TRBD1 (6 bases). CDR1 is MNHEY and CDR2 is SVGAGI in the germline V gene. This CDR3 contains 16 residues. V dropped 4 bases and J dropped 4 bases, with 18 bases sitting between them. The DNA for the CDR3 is TGTGCCAGCAGTTCCAGACCAGGGGAAGGATCAGATACGCAGTATTTT. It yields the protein CASSSRPGEGSDTQYF.

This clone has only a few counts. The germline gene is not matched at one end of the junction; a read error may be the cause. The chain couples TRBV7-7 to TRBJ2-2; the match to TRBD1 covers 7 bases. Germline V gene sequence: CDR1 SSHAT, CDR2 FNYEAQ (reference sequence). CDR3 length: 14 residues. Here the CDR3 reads CASSAQGVTGELFF. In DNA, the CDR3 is TGTGCTAGCAGCGCCCAGGGGGTAACCGGGGAGCTGTTTTTT.

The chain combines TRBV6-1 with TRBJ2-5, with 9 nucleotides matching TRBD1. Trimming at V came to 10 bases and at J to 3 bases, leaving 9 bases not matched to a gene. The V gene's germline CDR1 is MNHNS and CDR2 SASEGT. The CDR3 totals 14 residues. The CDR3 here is CATRHTGGKETQYF. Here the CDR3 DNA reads TGTGCCACCAGACATACAGGGGGCAAAGAGACCCAGTACTTC.

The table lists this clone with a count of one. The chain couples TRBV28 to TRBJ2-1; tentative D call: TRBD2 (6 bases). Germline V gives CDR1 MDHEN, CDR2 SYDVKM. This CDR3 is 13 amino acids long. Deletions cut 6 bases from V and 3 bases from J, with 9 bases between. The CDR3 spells CASSWRVYNEQFF. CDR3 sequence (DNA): TGTGCCAGCAGCTGGAGGGTCTACAATGAGCAGTTCTTC.

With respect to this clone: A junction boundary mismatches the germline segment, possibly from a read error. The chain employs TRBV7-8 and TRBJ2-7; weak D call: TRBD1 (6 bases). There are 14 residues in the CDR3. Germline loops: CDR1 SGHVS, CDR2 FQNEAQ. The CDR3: CASSLMGQPGVVDF. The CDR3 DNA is TGTGCCAGCAGCTTAATGGGACAACCTGGCGTAGTGGACTTC.

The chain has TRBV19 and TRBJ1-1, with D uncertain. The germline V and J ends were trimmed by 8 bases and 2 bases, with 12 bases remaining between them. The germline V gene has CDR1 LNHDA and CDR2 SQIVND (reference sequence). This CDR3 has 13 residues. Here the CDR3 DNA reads TGTGCCAGTCACCCCCTAAGTAACACTGAAGCTTTCTTT. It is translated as CASHPLSNTEAFF.

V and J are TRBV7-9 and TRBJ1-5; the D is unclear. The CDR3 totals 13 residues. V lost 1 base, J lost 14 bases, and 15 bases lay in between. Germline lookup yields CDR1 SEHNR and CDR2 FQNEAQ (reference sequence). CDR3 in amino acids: CASSLENGPGEHF. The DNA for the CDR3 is TGTGCCAGCAGCTTAGAAAATGGGCCTGGCGAGCATTTT.

DNA for the CDR3: TGTGCCAGCAGCTTGGGAATACAGGAGACCCATCAGCCCCAGCATTTT. Protein product: CASSLGIQETHQPQHF. The V and J genes are TRBV5-6 and TRBJ1-5; D possibly corresponds to TRBD1 (5 bases). This CDR3 has 16 amino acids. With 0 bases removed from V and 5 bases from J, the gap between germline ends came to 15 bases. Germline lookup yields CDR1 SGHDT and CDR2 YYEEEE. The full variable domain, its missing parts supplied by reference TRBV5-6 and TRBJ1-5, is DAGVTQSPTHLIKTRGQQVTLRCSPKSGHDTVSWYQQALGQGPQFIFQYYEEEERQRGNFPDRFSGHQFPNYSSELNVNALLLGDSALYLCASSLGIQETHQPQHFGDGTRLSIL.

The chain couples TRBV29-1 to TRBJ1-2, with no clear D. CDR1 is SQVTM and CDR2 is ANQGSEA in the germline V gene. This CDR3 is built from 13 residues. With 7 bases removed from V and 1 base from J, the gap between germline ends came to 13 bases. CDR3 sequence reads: CSGGEEHNYGYTF. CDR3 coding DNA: TGCAGCGGCGGGGAAGAACATAACTATGGCTACACCTTC.

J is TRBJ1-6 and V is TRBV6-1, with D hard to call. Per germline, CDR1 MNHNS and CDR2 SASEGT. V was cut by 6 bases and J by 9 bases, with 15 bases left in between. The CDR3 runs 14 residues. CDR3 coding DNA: TGTGCCAGCAGCCCCGTAGCGGAAGGTTCACCCCTCCACTTT. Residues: CASSPVAEGSPLHF.

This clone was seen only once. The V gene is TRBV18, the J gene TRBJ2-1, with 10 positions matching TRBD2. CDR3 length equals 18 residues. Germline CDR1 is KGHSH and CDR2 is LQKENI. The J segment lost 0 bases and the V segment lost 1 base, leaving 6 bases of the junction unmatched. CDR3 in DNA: TGTGCCAGCTCACCACTAGCGGGAGGCCTGAGCTCCTACAATGAGCAGTTCTTC. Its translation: CASSPLAGGLSSYNEQFF.

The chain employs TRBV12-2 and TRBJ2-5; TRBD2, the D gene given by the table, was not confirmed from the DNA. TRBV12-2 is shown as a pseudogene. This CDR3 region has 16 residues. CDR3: CASRLTGTFTLETQYF. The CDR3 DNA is TGTGCAAGTCGCTTAACCGGGACTTTCACTTTGGAGACCCAGTACTTC.

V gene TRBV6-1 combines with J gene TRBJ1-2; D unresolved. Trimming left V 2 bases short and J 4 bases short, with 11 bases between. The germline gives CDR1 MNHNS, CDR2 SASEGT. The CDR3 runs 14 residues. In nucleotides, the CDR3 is TGTGCCAGCAGTGAAACCGGAGAGAGCTATGGCTACACCTTC. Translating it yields CASSETGESYGYTF.

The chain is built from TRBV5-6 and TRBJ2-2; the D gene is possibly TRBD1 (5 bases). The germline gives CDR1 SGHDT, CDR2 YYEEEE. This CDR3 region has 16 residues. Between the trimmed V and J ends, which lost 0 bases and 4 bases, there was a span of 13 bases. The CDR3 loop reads CASSLALEGVTGELFF. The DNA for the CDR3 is TGTGCCAGCAGCTTGGCGCTTGAAGGGGTCACCGGGGAGCTGTTTTTT.

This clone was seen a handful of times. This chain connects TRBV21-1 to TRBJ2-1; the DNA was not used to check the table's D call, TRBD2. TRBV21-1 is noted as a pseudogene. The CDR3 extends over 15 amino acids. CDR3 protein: CASSNKGLGYNEQFF. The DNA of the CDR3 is TGTGCCAGCAGCAACAAGGGACTAGGGTACAATGAGCAGTTCTTC.

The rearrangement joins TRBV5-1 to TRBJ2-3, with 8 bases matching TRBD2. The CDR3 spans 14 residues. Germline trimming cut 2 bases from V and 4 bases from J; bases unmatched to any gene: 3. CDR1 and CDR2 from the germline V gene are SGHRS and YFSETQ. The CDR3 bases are TGCGCCAGCAGCTTAGCGGGAGTGGCAGATACGCAGTATTTT. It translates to CASSLAGVADTQYF.